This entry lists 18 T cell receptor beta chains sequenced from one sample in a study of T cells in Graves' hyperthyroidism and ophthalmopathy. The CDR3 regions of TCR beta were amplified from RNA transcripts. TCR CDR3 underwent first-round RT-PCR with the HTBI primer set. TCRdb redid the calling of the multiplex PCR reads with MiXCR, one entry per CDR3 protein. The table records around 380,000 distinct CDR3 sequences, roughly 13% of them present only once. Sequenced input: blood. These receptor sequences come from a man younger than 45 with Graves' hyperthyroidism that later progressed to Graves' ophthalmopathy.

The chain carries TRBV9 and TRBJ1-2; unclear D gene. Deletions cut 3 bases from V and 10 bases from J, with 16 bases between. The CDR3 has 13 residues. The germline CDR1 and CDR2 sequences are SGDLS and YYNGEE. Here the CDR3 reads CASSEVGVGDYTF. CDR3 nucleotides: TGTGCCAGCAGCGAAGTCGGGGTCGGAGACTACACCTTC. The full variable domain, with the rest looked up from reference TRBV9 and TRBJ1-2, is DSGVTQTPKHLITATGQRVTLRCSPRSGDLSVYWYQQSLDQGLQFLIQYYNGEERAKGNILERFSAQQFPDLHSELNLSSLELGDSALYFCASSEVGVGDYTFGSGTRLTVV.

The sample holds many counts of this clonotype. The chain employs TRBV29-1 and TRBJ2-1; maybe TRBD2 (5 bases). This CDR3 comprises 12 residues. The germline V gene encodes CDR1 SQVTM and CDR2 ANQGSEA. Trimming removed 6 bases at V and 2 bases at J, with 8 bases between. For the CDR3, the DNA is TGCAGCGTCTCCGGGACCTACAATGAGCAGTTCTTC. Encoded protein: CSVSGTYNEQFF.

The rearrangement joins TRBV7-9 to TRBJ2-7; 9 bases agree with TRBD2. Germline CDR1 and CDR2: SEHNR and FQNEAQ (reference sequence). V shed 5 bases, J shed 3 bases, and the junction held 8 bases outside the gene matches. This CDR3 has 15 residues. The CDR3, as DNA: TGTGCCAGCAGCCGCCCGGGACTAGCCGGCTACGAGCAGTACTTC. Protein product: CASSRPGLAGYEQYF. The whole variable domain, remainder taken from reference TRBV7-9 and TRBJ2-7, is DTGVSQNPRHKITKRGQNVTFRCDPISEHNRLYWYRQTLGQGPEFLTYFQNEAQLEKSRLLSDRFSAERPKGSFSTLEIQRTEQGDSAMYLCASSRPGLAGYEQYFGPGTRLTVT.

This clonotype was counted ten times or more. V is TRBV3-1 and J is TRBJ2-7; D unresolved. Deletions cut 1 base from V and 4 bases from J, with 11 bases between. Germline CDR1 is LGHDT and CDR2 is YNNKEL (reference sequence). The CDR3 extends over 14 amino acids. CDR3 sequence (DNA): TGTGCCAGCAGCCAAGGCCATAGTATTTACGAGCAGTACTTC. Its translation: CASSQGHSIYEQYF.

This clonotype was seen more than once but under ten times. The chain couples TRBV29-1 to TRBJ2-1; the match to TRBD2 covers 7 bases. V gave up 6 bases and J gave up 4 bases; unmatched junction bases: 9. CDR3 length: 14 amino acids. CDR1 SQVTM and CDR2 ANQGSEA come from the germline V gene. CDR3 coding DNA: TGCAGCGTCCATTCCGGACTAGGTTACAATGAGCAGTTCTTC. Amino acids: CSVHSGLGYNEQFF.

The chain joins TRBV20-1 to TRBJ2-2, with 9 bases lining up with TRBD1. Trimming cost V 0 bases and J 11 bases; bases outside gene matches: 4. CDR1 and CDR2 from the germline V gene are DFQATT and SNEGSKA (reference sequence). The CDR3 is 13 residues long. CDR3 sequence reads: CSARDLTGGELFF. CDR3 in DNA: TGCAGTGCTAGAGACCTAACAGGGGGCGAGCTGTTTTTT.

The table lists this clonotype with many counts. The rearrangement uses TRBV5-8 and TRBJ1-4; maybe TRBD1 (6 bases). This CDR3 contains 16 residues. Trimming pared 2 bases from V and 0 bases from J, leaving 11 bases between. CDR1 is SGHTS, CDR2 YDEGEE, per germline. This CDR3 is CASSFGTGPTNEKLFF. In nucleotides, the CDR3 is TGTGCCAGCAGCTTCGGAACAGGGCCAACTAATGAAAAACTGTTTTTT.

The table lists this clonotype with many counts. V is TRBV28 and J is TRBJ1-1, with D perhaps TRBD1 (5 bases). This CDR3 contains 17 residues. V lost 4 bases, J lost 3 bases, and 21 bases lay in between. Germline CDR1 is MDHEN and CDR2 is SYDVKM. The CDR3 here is CASSSGQGVGLDTEAFF. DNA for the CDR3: TGTGCCAGCAGTTCTGGGCAGGGTGTTGGTTTGGACACTGAAGCTTTCTTT.

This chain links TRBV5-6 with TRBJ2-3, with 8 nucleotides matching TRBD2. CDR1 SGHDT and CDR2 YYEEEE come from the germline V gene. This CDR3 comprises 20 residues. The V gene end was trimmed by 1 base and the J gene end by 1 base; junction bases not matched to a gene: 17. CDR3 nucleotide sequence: TGTGCCAGCAGCTTGTTAGGCGGGGGGACCAATCCTCTCGGCACAGATACGCAGTATTTT. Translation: CASSLLGGGTNPLGTDTQYF. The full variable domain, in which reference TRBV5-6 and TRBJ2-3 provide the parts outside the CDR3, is DAGVTQSPTHLIKTRGQQVTLRCSPKSGHDTVSWYQQALGQGPQFIFQYYEEEERQRGNFPDRFSGHQFPNYSSELNVNALLLGDSALYLCASSLLGGGTNPLGTDTQYFGPGTRLTVL.

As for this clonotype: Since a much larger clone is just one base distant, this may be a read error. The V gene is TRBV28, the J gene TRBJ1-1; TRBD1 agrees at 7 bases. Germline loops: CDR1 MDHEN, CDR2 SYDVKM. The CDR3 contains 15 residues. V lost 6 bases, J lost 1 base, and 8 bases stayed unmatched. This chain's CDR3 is CASRAGGQKNTEAFF. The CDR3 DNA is TGTGCCAGCAGGGCGGGGGGACAGAAGAACACTGAAGCTTTCTTT.

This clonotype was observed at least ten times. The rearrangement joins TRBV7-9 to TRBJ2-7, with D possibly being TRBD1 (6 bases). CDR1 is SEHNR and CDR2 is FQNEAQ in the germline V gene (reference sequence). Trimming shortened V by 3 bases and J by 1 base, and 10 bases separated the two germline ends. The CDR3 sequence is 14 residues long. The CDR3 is CASSFAGVSYEQYF. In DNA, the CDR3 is TGTGCCAGCAGCTTTGCAGGGGTTTCCTACGAGCAGTACTTC. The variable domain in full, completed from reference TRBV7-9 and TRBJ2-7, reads DTGVSQNPRHKITKRGQNVTFRCDPISEHNRLYWYRQTLGQGPEFLTYFQNEAQLEKSRLLSDRFSAERPKGSFSTLEIQRTEQGDSAMYLCASSFAGVSYEQYFGPGTRLTVT.

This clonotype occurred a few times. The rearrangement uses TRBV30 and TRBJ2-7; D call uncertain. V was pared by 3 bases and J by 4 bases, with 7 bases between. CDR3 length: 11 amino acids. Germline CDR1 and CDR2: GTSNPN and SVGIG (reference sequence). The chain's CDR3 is CAWRTTYEQYF. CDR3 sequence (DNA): TGTGCCTGGAGGACAACTTACGAGCAGTACTTC.

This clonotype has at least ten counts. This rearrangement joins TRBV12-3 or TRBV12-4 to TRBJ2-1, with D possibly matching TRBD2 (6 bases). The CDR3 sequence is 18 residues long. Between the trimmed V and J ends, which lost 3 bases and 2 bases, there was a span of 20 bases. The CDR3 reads CASSFRWRVRGPYNEQFF. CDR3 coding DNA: TGTGCCAGCAGTTTTAGGTGGAGGGTAAGAGGCCCCTACAATGAGCAGTTCTTC.

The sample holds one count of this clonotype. CDR3 protein: CASVGTSGQTNTGELFF. In DNA, the CDR3 is TGTGCCAGCGTCGGGACTAGCGGACAAACGAACACCGGGGAGCTGTTTTTT. This chain links TRBV7-9 with TRBJ2-2; 11 nucleotides agree with TRBD2. V dropped 8 bases and J dropped 0; count of bases not matched to a gene: 8. The CDR3 contains 17 residues. Looked up from germline, CDR1 is SEHNR and CDR2 is FQNEAQ (reference sequence).

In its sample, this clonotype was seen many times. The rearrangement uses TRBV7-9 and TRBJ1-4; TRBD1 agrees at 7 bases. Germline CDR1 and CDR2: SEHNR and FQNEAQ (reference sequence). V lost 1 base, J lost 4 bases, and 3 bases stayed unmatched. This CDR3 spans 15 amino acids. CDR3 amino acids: CASSLGDRLNEKLFF. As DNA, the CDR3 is TGTGCCAGCAGCTTAGGGGACAGACTTAATGAAAAACTGTTTTTT. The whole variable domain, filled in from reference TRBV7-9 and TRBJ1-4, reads DTGVSQNPRHKITKRGQNVTFRCDPISEHNRLYWYRQTLGQGPEFLTYFQNEAQLEKSRLLSDRFSAERPKGSFSTLEIQRTEQGDSAMYLCASSLGDRLNEKLFFGSGTQLSVL.

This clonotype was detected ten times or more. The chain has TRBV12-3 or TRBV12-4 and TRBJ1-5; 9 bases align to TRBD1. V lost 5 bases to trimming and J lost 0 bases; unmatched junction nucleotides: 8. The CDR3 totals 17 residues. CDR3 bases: TGTGCCAGCAGTGACGTCGGGACAGGGACTAGCAATCAGCCCCAGCATTTT. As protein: CASSDVGTGTSNQPQHF.

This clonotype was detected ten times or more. CDR3 loop: CASSTQPGALYEQYF. DNA of the CDR3: TGTGCCAGCAGCACCCAACCGGGGGCCCTCTACGAGCAGTACTTC. The rearrangement uses TRBV7-6 and TRBJ2-7; D is perhaps TRBD1 or TRBD2 (6 bases each). The CDR3 is 15 amino acids. Germline assignment: CDR1 SGHVS and CDR2 FNYEAQ. V lost 5 bases, J lost 3 bases, and 17 bases lay in between.

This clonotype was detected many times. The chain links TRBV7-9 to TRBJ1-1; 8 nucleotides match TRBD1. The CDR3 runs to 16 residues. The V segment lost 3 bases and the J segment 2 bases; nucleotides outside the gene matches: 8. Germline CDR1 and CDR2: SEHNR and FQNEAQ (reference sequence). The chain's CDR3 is CASSFSGTGLNTEAFF. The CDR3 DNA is TGTGCCAGCAGCTTCTCCGGGACAGGACTTAACACTGAAGCTTTCTTT.